This TCR beta chain came from a study of chemoradiotherapy in HPV16-positive cancers. Study information: Functional T-cell assays on a couple of HPV16-positive patients' cells defined candidate HPV-specific clones and common TCR motifs. Broader study findings: The functional HPV-specific definition rests on just a couple of HPV16-positive patients. During treatment, candidate HPV-specific clones and E7-related motifs expanded in tumor.

V was trimmed by 6 bases and J by 2 bases, leaving 10 bases between them. The CDR3 extends over 13 amino acids. The V gene's germline CDR1 is MNHNS and CDR2 SASEGT. Profiling relied on immunoSEQ multiplex PCR, and the TCRdb table lists in-frame clones only, not all of them. The table includes around 9,000 clones, 70% detected once. Concerning this clone: Its antigen is unidentified.

Repeated repertoire sampling spanned the course of chemoradiotherapy. This specimen was tumor tissue, taken from a patient who underwent chemoradiotherapy. The source is a human donor with HPV-associated anogenital cancer. The chain recombines TRBV6-1 with TRBJ1-2; D is ambiguous. The CDR3 is CASSGMDNYGYTF. Here the CDR3 DNA reads TGTGCCAGCAGCGGAATGGACAACTATGGCTACACCTTC.